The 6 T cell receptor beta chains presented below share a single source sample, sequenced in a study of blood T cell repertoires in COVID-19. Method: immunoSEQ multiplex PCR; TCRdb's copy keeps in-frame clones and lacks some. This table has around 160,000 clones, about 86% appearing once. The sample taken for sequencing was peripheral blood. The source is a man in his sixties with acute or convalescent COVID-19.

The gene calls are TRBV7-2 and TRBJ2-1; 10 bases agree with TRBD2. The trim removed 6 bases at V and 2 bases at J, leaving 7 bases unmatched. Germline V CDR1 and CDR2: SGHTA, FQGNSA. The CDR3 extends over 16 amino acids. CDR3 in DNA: TGTGCCAGCAGTAAACCTAGCGGGGGTGCCTACAATGAGCAGTTCTTC. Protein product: CASSKPSGGAYNEQFF.

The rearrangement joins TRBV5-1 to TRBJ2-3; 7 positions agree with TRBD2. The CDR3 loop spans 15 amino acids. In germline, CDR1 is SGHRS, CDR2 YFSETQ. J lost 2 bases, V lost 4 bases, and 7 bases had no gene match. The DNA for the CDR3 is TGCGCCAGCAGCCCCAAGACTAGCTCCACAGATACGCAGTATTTT. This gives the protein CASSPKTSSTDTQYF.

For the CDR3, the DNA is TGTGCCAGCAGCGTGGGAGGGGCGAACAATGAGCAGTTCTTC. Translated, it gives CASSVGGANNEQFF. V gene TRBV9 combines with J gene TRBJ2-1, with TRBD2 matching over 7 bases. Germline trimming cut 2 bases from V and 5 bases from J; bases unmatched to any gene: 4. Germline values: CDR1 SGDLS, CDR2 YYNGEE. This CDR3 region has 14 residues.

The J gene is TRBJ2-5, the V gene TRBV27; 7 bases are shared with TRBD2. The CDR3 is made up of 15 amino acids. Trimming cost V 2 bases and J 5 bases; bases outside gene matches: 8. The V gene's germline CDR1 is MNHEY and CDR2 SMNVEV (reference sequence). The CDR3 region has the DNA TGTGCCAGCAGTTTAGCACTAGCGACGTGGGAGACCCAGTACTTC. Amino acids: CASSLALATWETQYF.

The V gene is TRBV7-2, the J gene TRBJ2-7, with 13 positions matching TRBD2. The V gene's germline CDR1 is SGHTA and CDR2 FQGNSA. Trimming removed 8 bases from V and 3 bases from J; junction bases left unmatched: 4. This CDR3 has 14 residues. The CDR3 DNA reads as TGTGCCAGCTCCGGGACTAGCGGGGTCTACGAGCAGTACTTC. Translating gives CASSGTSGVYEQYF.

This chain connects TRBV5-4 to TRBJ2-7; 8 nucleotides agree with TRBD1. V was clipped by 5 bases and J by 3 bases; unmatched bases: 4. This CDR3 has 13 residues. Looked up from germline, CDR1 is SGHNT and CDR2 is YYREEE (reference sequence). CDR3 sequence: CASRPDRGYEQYF. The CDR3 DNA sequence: TGTGCCAGCAGACCCGACAGGGGCTACGAGCAGTACTTC.